The source of this T cell receptor beta chain is a study of identical twins. As for this clonotype: The antigen remains undetermined.

The V end was cut by 2 bases, the J end by 2 bases, with 3 bases between. Germline CDR1 and CDR2: GTSNPN and SVGIG (reference sequence). CDR3 length: 11 residues. TCRdb processed the 5' RACE reads anew with MiXCR; each CDR3 protein has one entry. Of around 480,000 distinct CDR3 sequences listed, about 14% were seen once; the top ten hold 0.4% to 0.55%. Study-level results: The study found weaker excess twin sharing in beta out-of-frame sequences.

Another study also made use of these data, one on yellow fever vaccine responses in identical twins.

This clonotype was sampled from a woman under 30 in good health. Sample: CD4+ T cells sorted from blood. The chain joins TRBV30 to TRBJ2-5, with D uncertain. Here the CDR3 DNA reads TGTGCCTGGAGTAAGCAAGAGACCCAGTACTTC. It yields the protein CAWSKQETQYF.